The rows below give T cell receptor beta chains drawn from one sample of a study of cytomegalovirus exposure and HLA in healthy donors. The table came from immunoSEQ multiplex PCR; TCRdb's copy has only in-frame clones and leaves some out. The table lists over 150,000 clones, over 70% of them singletons. Specimen: PBMCs. The receptors were gathered from a male donor in good health and CMV-seropositive. The CDR3 runs from the conserved cysteine through the conserved F or W. Each record gives: D gene, J gene, V gene, clone size, CDR3 DNA, CDR3 protein. A D gene is named only where the DNA matches it firmly. Part of the rows lack a size; the others show once, few, many or a class for expanded clones.

TRBD1 | TRBJ1-2 | TRBV27 | - | TGTGCCAGCAGTGTTCAGTCGGCAGGGGGGTTTGGCTACACCTTC | CASSVQSAGGFGYTF
- | TRBJ2-7 | TRBV2 | - | TGTGCCAGCAGCCCCGGGTCCTCCTACGAGCAGTACTTC | CASSPGSSYEQYF
- | TRBJ1-3 | TRBV6-1 | once | TGTGCCAGCAGTGAAGAGGGGCCAGGCACTGGAAACACCATATATTTT | CASSEEGPGTGNTIYF
- | TRBJ1-5 | TRBV6-5 | few | TGTGCCAGCAGTGAGGGACTAGAAAATCAGCCCCAGCATTTT | CASSEGLENQPQHF
- | TRBJ2-2 | TRBV5-3 | once | TGTGCCTTGAAGGCGGGGCTGGCCGGGGAGCTGTTTTTT | CALKAGLAGELFF
- | TRBJ2-1 | TRBV30 | - | TGTGCCTTGCTAACACCTAGCTCCTACAATGAGCAGTTCTTC | CALLTPSSYNEQFF
- | TRBJ1-4 | TRBV2 | - | TGTGCCAGCAGGGGGGCCCAGGGCCAGGGGGAAAAACTGTTTTTT | CASRGAQGQGEKLFF
- | TRBJ1-2 | TRBV6-6 | - | TGTGCCAGCAGTTCCTCTTCAGTCTCCTATGGCTACACCTTC | CASSSSSVSYGYTF
- | TRBJ1-1 | TRBV28 | - | TGTGCCAGCAGTTCCTTAAGGGACACCGTGAACACTGAAGCTTTCTTT | CASSSLRDTVNTEAFF
- | TRBJ1-1 | TRBV15 | - | TGTGCCACCAGCACGGACTTCTCCCGGGACACTGAAGCTTTCTTT | CATSTDFSRDTEAFF
TRBD2 | TRBJ2-1 | TRBV7-8 | once | TGTGCCAGCAGCCCGGGACTAGCAAAGCAGTTCTTC | CASSPGLAKQFF
- | TRBJ2-1 | TRBV4-2 | - | TGTGCCAGCAGCCAAGATTTGCGAGGGGGCAATGAGCAGTTCTTC | CASSQDLRGGNEQFF
TRBD2 | TRBJ2-7 | TRBV9 | - | TGTGCCAGCAGCGTAGCCAGCGGGGGGGCCTACGAGCAGTACTTC | CASSVASGGAYEQYF
- | TRBJ2-2 | TRBV6-5 | once | TGTGCCAGCAGAGATGGGCTATACACCGGGGAGCTGTTTTTT | CASRDGLYTGELFF
TRBD1 | TRBJ1-5 | TRBV4-1 | - | TGCGCCAGCAGCCCGAACAGGGGTCAAAATCAGCCCCAGCATTTT | CASSPNRGQNQPQHF
- | TRBJ2-2 | TRBV29-1 | few | TGCAGCGGCGGGGACTCCGGGGAGCTGTTTTTT | CSGGDSGELFF
TRBD2 | TRBJ2-7 | TRBV6-6 | - | TGTGCCAGCAGTCGGACTAGCGGGGGGGCCGAGCAGTACTTC | CASSRTSGGAEQYF
TRBD2 | TRBJ2-3 | TRBV18 | - | TGTGCCAGCAGACAACTAGCGGCTATCACAGATACGCAGTATTTT | CASRQLAAITDTQYF
TRBD2 | TRBJ2-1 | TRBV18 | - | TGTGCCAGCTCACCACCTGGAACTAGCGGGGTATACAATGAGCAGTTCTTC | CASSPPGTSGVYNEQFF
- | TRBJ2-2 | TRBV7-9 | - | TGTGCCAGCAGCTTAGTCCGTTCCGGGGAGCTGTTTTTT | CASSLVRSGELFF
- | TRBJ1-3 | TRBV19 | few | TGTGCCACTGCGGGGCTCTCTGGAAACACCATATATTTT | CATAGLSGNTIYF
- | TRBJ2-2 | TRBV10-1 | - | TGCGCCAGCAGTGAATGGGGCACCCACCGCACCGGGGAGCTGTTTTTT | CASSEWGTHRTGELFF
TRBD1 | TRBJ1-2 | TRBV10-3 | - | TGTGCCATCAGTGGGCCGACAGGGGGTACCTATGGCTACACCTTC | CAISGPTGGTYGYTF
- | TRBJ2-7 | TRBV7-9 | - | TGTGCCAGCAGCTTAGTGCAGGGGGGACCCTACGAGCAGTACTTC | CASSLVQGGPYEQYF
TRBD1 | TRBJ2-3 | TRBV7-6 | - | TGTGCCAGCAGCTTAACGCCAGGGGGTGGCACAGATACGCAGTATTTT | CASSLTPGGGTDTQYF
- | TRBJ2-7 | TRBV9 | - | TGTGCCAGCAGCGCTGGGGCAGCTTCCTACGAGCAGTACTTC | CASSAGAASYEQYF
- | TRBJ2-1 | TRBV4-1 | - | TGCGCCAGCAGCCAAGGGAGGGATGAGCAGTTCTTC | CASSQGRDEQFF
TRBD1 | TRBJ2-7 | TRBV27 | few | TGTGCCAGCAGTTTAAGAGGGGGCGCAACCGGACTCGGGCAGTACTTC | CASSLRGGATGLGQYF
- | TRBJ2-7 | TRBV11-2 | - | TGTGCCAGCAGCTTCGCGGTCTCCTACGAGCAGTACTTC | CASSFAVSYEQYF
- | TRBJ2-7 | TRBV2 | - | TGTGCCAGCAGATATAGACAGGCTATCGGAGGAGAGCAGTACTTC | CASRYRQAIGGEQYF
- | TRBJ2-2 | TRBV14 | once | TGTGCCAGCAGCCGCGGGATGTCGGATTCTGCCGGGGAGCTGTTTTTT | CASSRGMSDSAGELFF
TRBD1 | TRBJ2-1 | TRBV15 | - | TGTGCCACCAGCTTTTCCGGACAGGGGGGTACTGAGCAGTTCTTC | CATSFSGQGGTEQFF
TRBD2 | TRBJ2-1 | TRBV7-3 | - | TGTGCCAGCAGCAGTAGCGGGGGGGGTGAGAATGAGCAGTTCTTC | CASSSSGGGENEQFF
TRBD1 | TRBJ1-1 | TRBV9 | - | TGTGCCAGCAGCGTCTCCCCCAGGACAGGGAACACTGAAGCTTTCTTT | CASSVSPRTGNTEAFF
- | TRBJ1-4 | TRBV2 | once | TGTGCCAGCAGTGGATTGCGGAGTAATGAAAAACTGTTTTTT | CASSGLRSNEKLFF
- | TRBJ2-5 | TRBV5-8 | - | TGTGCCAGCAGCCGCACGGGGGGCAGGGTAGAGACCCAGTACTTC | CASSRTGGRVETQYF
TRBD2 | TRBJ2-2 | TRBV11-3 | - | TGTGCCAGCAGCTTAGGAGTACTAGCGGACACCGGGGAGCTGTTTTTT | CASSLGVLADTGELFF
- | TRBJ1-1 | TRBV10-3 | - | TGTGCCATTCGGGGGAGGGCAGGGGACCCTGAAGCTTTCTTT | CAIRGRAGDPEAFF
TRBD2 | TRBJ2-1 | TRBV28 | - | TGTGCCAGCAGTTTCCGACTAGCCGGGAATGAGCAGTTCTTC | CASSFRLAGNEQFF
- | TRBJ1-1 | TRBV4-2 | few | TGTGCCAGCAGCAAGAGGGAAATGAACACTGAAGCTTTCTTT | CASSKREMNTEAFF
- | TRBJ2-2 | TRBV7-3 | - | TGTGCCAGCAGCCGAACAGGGACCGGGGAGCTGTTTTTT | CASSRTGTGELFF
- | TRBJ2-3 | TRBV16 | - | TGTGCCAGCAGCCACGGGCGGGGCTCAGATACGCAGTATTTT | CASSHGRGSDTQYF
TRBD1 | TRBJ2-7 | TRBV19 | - | TGTGCCAGTAGTATGGCCAGGGGGCACGAGCAGTACTTC | CASSMARGHEQYF